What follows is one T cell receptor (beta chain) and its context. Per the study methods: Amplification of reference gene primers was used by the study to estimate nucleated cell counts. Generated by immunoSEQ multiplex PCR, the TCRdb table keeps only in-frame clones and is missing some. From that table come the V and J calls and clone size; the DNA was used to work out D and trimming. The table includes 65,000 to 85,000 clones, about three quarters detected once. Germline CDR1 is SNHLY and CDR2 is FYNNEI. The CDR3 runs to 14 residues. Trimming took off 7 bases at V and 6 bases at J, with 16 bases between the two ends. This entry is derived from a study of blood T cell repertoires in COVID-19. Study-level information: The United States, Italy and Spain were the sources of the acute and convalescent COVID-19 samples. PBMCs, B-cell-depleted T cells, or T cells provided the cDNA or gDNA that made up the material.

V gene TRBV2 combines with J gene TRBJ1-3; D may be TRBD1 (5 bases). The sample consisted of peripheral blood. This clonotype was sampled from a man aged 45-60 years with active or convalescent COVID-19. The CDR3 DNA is TGTGCCAGCAAAGGGTGGCAGGGAACAAACACCATATATTTT. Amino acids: CASKGWQGTNTIYF. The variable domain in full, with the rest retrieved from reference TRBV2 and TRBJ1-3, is EPEVTQTPSHQVTQMGQEVILRCVPISNHLYFYWYRQILGQKVEFLVSFYNNEISEKSEIFDDQFSVERPDGSNFTLKIRSTKLEDSAMYFCASKGWQGTNTIYFGEGSWLTVV.